The sequence of this T cell receptor beta chain was determined in a study of T cells in Graves' hyperthyroidism and ophthalmopathy. Whole-study findings and limits: Prediction of ophthalmopathy progression came a median around 6.1 months pre-onset. Most thyroid clonotypes expanded above 0.001 appeared in blood too.

Between the trimmed V and J ends, which lost 3 bases and 4 bases, there was a span of 8 bases. Germline CDR1 is MNHGY and CDR2 is SVAAGI. CDR3 length equals 13 residues. This clonotype came up a few times. Its matching antigen is unknown. RNA transcripts gave rise to amplified TCR beta CDR3 regions. The HTBI set primed first-round TCR CDR3 RT-PCR. TCRdb fed the multiplex PCR reads into MiXCR, producing one record per CDR3 protein. In the table there are about 600,000 distinct CDR3 sequences, roughly 15% of which are singletons. This TCR came from a woman between 50 and 59 years old with Graves' ophthalmopathy. The rearrangement uses TRBV6-9 and TRBJ2-3; no definite D call. The source material was blood. The CDR3 is CASSYRAPDTQYF. The CDR3 DNA sequence: TGTGCCAGCAGTTACCGAGCTCCAGATACGCAGTATTTT.